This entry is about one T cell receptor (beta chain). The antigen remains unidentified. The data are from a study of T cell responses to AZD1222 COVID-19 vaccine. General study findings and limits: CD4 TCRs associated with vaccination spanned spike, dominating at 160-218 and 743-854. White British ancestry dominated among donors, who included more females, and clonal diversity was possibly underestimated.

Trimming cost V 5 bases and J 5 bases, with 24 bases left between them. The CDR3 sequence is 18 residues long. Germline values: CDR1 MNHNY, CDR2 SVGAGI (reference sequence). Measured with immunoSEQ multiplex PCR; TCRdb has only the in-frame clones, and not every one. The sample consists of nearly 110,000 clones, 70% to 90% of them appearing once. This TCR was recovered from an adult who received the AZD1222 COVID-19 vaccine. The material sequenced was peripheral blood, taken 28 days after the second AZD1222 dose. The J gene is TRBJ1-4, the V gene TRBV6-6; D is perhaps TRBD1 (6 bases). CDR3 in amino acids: CASSPDRPGASKNEKLFF. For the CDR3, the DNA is TGTGCCAGCAGTCCCGACCGTCCAGGGGCTTCAAAGAATGAAAAACTGTTTTTT.